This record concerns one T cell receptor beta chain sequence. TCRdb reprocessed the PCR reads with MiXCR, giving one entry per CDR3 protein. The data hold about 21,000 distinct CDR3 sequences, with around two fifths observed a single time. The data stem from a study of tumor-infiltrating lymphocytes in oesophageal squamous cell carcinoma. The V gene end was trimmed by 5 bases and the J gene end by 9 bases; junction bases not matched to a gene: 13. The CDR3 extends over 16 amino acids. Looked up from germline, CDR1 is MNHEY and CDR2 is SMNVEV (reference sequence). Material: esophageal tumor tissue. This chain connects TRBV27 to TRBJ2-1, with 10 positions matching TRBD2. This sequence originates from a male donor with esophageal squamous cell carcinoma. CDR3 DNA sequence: TGTGCCAGCAGTCCCGGCGGGCTAGCGGGAGCTCTTGAGCAGTTCTTC. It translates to CASSPGGLAGALEQFF.